This TCR beta chain is from a study of cytomegalovirus exposure and HLA in healthy donors. 60 Vbeta and 13 Jbeta primers were used in PCR. The assay was immunoSEQ multiplex PCR, and TCRdb's table has in-frame clones only and misses some. The sample shows fewer than 150,000 clones, over 75% of them seen only once. Study conclusions and caveats: Data from an earlier analysis indicated that most TCR beta V segments were productive either about 90% or about 30% of the time. Confirmation was obtained in vitro that a few CMV-associated chains are specific for CMV antigens.

As concerns this clone: Antigen: not known. The sample carries other DNA sequences with the same CDR3.

Germline CDR1 and CDR2: SGHDT and YYEEEE. Losses at the gene ends were 0 bases for V and 2 bases for J; bases not matched to a gene: 7. The CDR3 is made up of 16 amino acids. The rearrangement uses TRBV5-6 and TRBJ2-7; TRBD2 agrees at 8 bases. Input material: PBMCs. This clonotype was sampled from a man aged 30 to 45 in good health and CMV-seronegative. The CDR3 loop is CASSLAGTSGPYEQYF. CDR3 nucleotide sequence: TGTGCCAGCAGCTTGGCTGGGACTAGTGGACCCTACGAGCAGTACTTC.